The TCR beta chain described here comes from a study of blood T cell repertoires in COVID-19. In the study overall: The analysed material was cDNA or gDNA that came from T cells, B-cell-depleted T cells, or PBMCs.

The V and J ends lost 0 bases and 7 bases respectively, with 14 bases between them. Germline V gene sequence: CDR1 MNHEY, CDR2 SVGAGI. The CDR3 spans 15 residues. Authors' methods: Reference gene primer amplification gave estimated nucleated cell counts. TCRdb's copy holds only in-frame clones and misses some; the assay was immunoSEQ multiplex PCR. For V, J and clone size, that table is used; D and trimming come from the DNA. The sample has about 240,000 clones; about 85% are singletons. The chain employs TRBV6-5 and TRBJ2-3, with D possibly being TRBD2 (7 bases). The sequenced material came from peripheral blood. This clonotype was obtained from a man aged 30 to 45 who had recovered from COVID-19. Here the CDR3 reads CASSYSKEGGHTQYF. CDR3 nucleotides: TGTGCCAGCAGTTACTCGAAAGAGGGGGGGCATACGCAGTATTTT.